The clone carrying this T cell receptor beta chain has only a few counts. The antigen is undetermined. One end of the junction is discordant with germline, which a read error may explain. The source of the sample is a study of T-cell reconstitution after alpha-beta-depleted transplantation in children. Library preparation (for TCRbeta) was performed with unique molecular identifiers. Using its own MiXCR run on the PCR reads, TCRdb lists one record per CDR3 protein. The sample comprises some 260,000 distinct CDR3 sequences, around 25% of which are singletons, and around 4.8% rests with the top ten. Study observations and caveats: Hyperexpanded clones declined; after one year, newly produced T cells mostly supplied diversity. Elevated TCRbeta diversity at day 60 was traced, in some patients, to surviving recipient T cells and thymic progenitors.

This CDR3 spans 14 amino acids. The sequenced sample was PBMCs, mostly from graft donor cells, obtained 360 days after TCRalphabeta/CD19-depleted stem cell transplant. This receptor was obtained from a female patient between 2 and 15 years old who had a stem cell transplant for congenital amegakaryocytic thrombocytopenia, so the T cells may come from the graft donor. The J gene is TRBJ2-5, the V gene TRBV12-3 or TRBV12-4, with D maybe TRBD1 (5 bases). The DNA for the CDR3 is TGTGCCAGCAGCTTAGGGGTCTACCAAGAGACCCAGTACTTC. Residues: CASSLGVYQETQYF.